This T cell receptor (beta chain) derives from a study of blood T cell repertoires in COVID-19. The overall study: COVID-19 samples, acute and convalescent, were from the United States, Italy and Spain.

The authors' processing: Researchers report that nucleated cell counts were estimated from reference gene primer amplification. Data came from immunoSEQ multiplex PCR; TCRdb stores just in-frame clones and leaves some out. Clone size and V and J calls were adopted from that table, with D and trimming inferred from the DNA. Of about 54,000 clones in the sample, around 90% were seen once. V lost 6 bases to trimming and J lost 6 bases; unmatched junction nucleotides: 14. Germline V lookup: CDR1 MDHEN, CDR2 SYDVKM. The CDR3 runs to 16 residues. The sample was peripheral blood. The clonotype was recovered from a woman aged 60-70 years with active or convalescent COVID-19. The J gene is TRBJ1-5, the V gene TRBV28; 7 bases line up with TRBD1. The CDR3, as DNA: TGTGCCAGCAGGGGGGGAACGGACAGGAGGGGTCAGCCCCAGCATTTT. This codes for CASRGGTDRRGQPQHF.